A single sample gave rise to the 31 T cell receptor beta chains below, sequenced in a study of T cell responses to AZD1222 COVID-19 vaccine. The table came from immunoSEQ multiplex PCR; TCRdb's copy has only in-frame clones and leaves some out. The data hold about 110,000 clones, with more than 70% observed a single time. The sequencing here drew on peripheral blood, taken on day 0 of AZD1222 vaccination. Receptors were obtained from an adult in good health.

This chain links TRBV5-8 with TRBJ2-7, with 9 bases aligning to TRBD1. J lost 2 bases, V lost 0 bases, and 9 bases had no gene match. CDR3 length: 17 amino acids. In germline, CDR1 is SGHTS, CDR2 YDEGEE. The CDR3 here is CASSLEDRGKRPYEQYF. CDR3 DNA: TGTGCCAGCAGCTTGGAGGACAGGGGAAAAAGGCCCTACGAGCAGTACTTC.

This rearrangement joins TRBV30 to TRBJ2-1; no clear D gene. Germline V lookup: CDR1 GTSNPN, CDR2 SVGIG (reference sequence). Trimming removed 6 bases from V and 7 bases from J, with 10 bases in between. The CDR3 is 11 amino acids. CDR3 protein: CACGGWNEQFF. CDR3 DNA: TGTGCCTGCGGTGGGTGGAATGAGCAGTTCTTC.

The chain uses TRBV2 and TRBJ1-1; tentative D call: TRBD1 (6 bases). There are 14 residues in the CDR3. Germline loops: CDR1 SNHLY, CDR2 FYNNEI. Trimming pared 8 bases from V and 4 bases from J, leaving 17 bases between. The DNA for the CDR3 is TGTGCCAGCGTTCCCCGGGGGCGTAGCACTGAAGCTTTCTTT. It encodes CASVPRGRSTEAFF. The full variable domain, completed using reference TRBV2 and TRBJ1-1, is EPEVTQTPSHQVTQMGQEVILRCVPISNHLYFYWYRQILGQKVEFLVSFYNNEISEKSEIFDDQFSVERPDGSNFTLKIRSTKLEDSAMYFCASVPRGRSTEAFFGQGTRLTVV.

This sequence joins TRBV5-3 and TRBJ1-2; 10 bases line up with TRBD1. TRBV5-3 is reported as an ORF; its role is uncertain. The CDR3 contains 17 residues. Germline trimming cut 4 bases from V and 1 base from J; bases unmatched to any gene: 10. CDR3 amino acids: CARSDRDRGSYNYGYTF. The CDR3 DNA reads as TGTGCCAGAAGCGACCGGGACAGGGGATCTTATAACTATGGCTACACCTTC.

The chain couples TRBV5-1 to TRBJ2-7; 11 bases line up with TRBD1. The CDR3 length is 16 residues. From germline, CDR1 is SGHRS and CDR2 YFSETQ. The J segment lost 5 bases and the V segment lost 4 bases, leaving 11 bases of the junction unmatched. CDR3 in DNA: TGCGCCAGCAGCAGAACGGGACAGGGGGTTCTCCACGAGCAGTACTTC. This encodes CASSRTGQGVLHEQYF.

The CDR3 bases are TGTGCCAGCAGCCCCAACAGGGTGGACACTGAAGCTTTCTTT. Translation: CASSPNRVDTEAFF. V is TRBV7-9 and J is TRBJ1-1, with D maybe TRBD1 (6 bases). Deletions cut 5 bases from V and 3 bases from J, with 13 bases between. The CDR3 totals 14 residues. Germline loops: CDR1 SEHNR, CDR2 FQNEAQ (reference sequence).

The V gene is TRBV27, the J gene TRBJ1-5; D unresolved. Trimming took 6 bases from V and 3 from J, leaving 15 bases between them. Germline V gene sequence: CDR1 MNHEY, CDR2 SMNVEV (reference sequence). The CDR3 spans 15 residues. The CDR3 DNA follows: TGTGCCAGCAGCCCGGGAAGCGGCTCCAATCAGCCCCAGCATTTT. As protein: CASSPGSGSNQPQHF.

The chain couples TRBV27 to TRBJ2-2; no reliable D call. This CDR3 is 14 amino acids long. Trimming removed 10 bases from V and 2 bases from J, with 14 bases in between. The germline gives CDR1 MNHEY, CDR2 SMNVEV (reference sequence). CDR3 sequence: CATLMSRNTGELFF. For the CDR3, the DNA is TGTGCCACCCTTATGAGCAGAAACACCGGGGAGCTGTTTTTT.

In this sample, this clone turned up many times. The chain combines TRBV7-2 with TRBJ1-6; D remains ambiguous. This CDR3 is built from 14 residues. Per the germline V gene, CDR1 is SGHTA and CDR2 is FQGNSA. V was pared by 6 bases and J by 11 bases, with 17 bases between. CDR3 in DNA: TGTGCCAGCAGTACCACGGGCCCGGAGACACCCCTCCACTTT. Translated, it gives CASSTTGPETPLHF.

The chain is built from TRBV10-2 and TRBJ1-1; D uncertain. Germline V CDR1 and CDR2: WSHSY, SAAADI. Between the trimmed V and J ends, which lost 6 bases and 6 bases, there was a span of 8 bases. This CDR3 region has 11 residues. CDR3 nucleotides: TGCGCCAGCAGCGCGGCCCCTGAAGCTTTCTTT. It codes for CASSAAPEAFF.

The chain combines TRBV6-2 or TRBV6-3 with TRBJ1-4, with D possibly matching TRBD1 (5 bases). The CDR3 loop spans 16 amino acids. CDR1 is MNHEY, CDR2 SVGEGT, per germline. The V and J ends lost 5 bases and 10 bases respectively, with 23 bases between them. The CDR3 sequence is CASSLSSGAGPGKLFF. In nucleotides, the CDR3 is TGTGCCAGCAGTCTCTCCTCCGGGGCCGGACCGGGAAAACTGTTTTTT.

This chain joins TRBV6-5 and TRBJ2-2, with 9 bases that match TRBD1. Germline trimming cut 6 bases from V and 0 bases from J; bases unmatched to any gene: 2. Germline V lookup: CDR1 MNHEY, CDR2 SVGAGI. CDR3 length: 15 residues. The CDR3 sequence: CASRRQGANTGELFF. The CDR3 DNA sequence: TGTGCCAGCAGACGACAGGGGGCGAACACCGGGGAGCTGTTTTTT.

DNA of the CDR3: TGTGCCAGCAGCTTTTCGTCAGATACGCAGTATTTT. Translation: CASSFSSDTQYF. The gene calls are TRBV11-2 and TRBJ2-3; D not certain. The CDR3 runs 12 residues. In germline, CDR1 is SGHAT, CDR2 FQNNGV. V was pared by 3 bases and J by 4 bases, with 5 bases between.

This clone was found once. The gene calls are TRBV27 and TRBJ1-2; a weak D match, TRBD1 (6 bases). Trimming took off 2 bases at V and 6 bases at J, with 10 bases between the two ends. The CDR3 is 13 residues long. Germline values: CDR1 MNHEY, CDR2 SMNVEV (reference sequence). CDR3 residues: CASSLQGRDGYTF. CDR3 nucleotides: TGTGCCAGCAGTTTACAGGGGAGGGATGGCTACACCTTC.

V is TRBV28 and J is TRBJ1-2, with 11 positions matching TRBD1. J gave up 5 bases and V 10 bases, and 6 bases lay outside the gene matches. Germline CDR1 and CDR2: MDHEN and SYDVKM. This CDR3 region has 13 residues. DNA of the CDR3: TGTGCCACCCGGGACAGGGGGAGGTATGGCTACACCTTC. This codes for CATRDRGRYGYTF.

The V call is TRBV6-5, the J call TRBJ1-5, with no clear D. The CDR3 loop spans 14 amino acids. Trimming shortened V by 5 bases and J by 0 bases, and 8 bases separated the two germline ends. CDR1 and CDR2 (germline): MNHEY, SVGAGI. In nucleotides, the CDR3 is TGTGCCAGCAGTCAAACAGCTAGCAATCAGCCCCAGCATTTT. It codes for CASSQTASNQPQHF.

The rearrangement joins TRBV6-5 to TRBJ2-7, with TRBD1 as a possible D gene (6 bases). The CDR3 covers 14 residues. Trimming took off 6 bases at V and 0 bases at J, with 12 bases between the two ends. Germline V lookup: CDR1 MNHEY, CDR2 SVGAGI. CDR3 nucleotides: TGTGCCAGCAGACTCGGGACATCCTCCTACGAGCAGTACTTC. It specifies CASRLGTSSYEQYF.

This clone came up once. The chain uses TRBV6-5 and TRBJ1-2; 8 bases align to TRBD1. The germline V gene encodes CDR1 MNHEY and CDR2 SVGAGI. This CDR3 has 14 amino acids. V lost 6 bases, J lost 3 bases, and 6 bases stayed unmatched. CDR3 sequence: CASRPTQGDYGYTF. CDR3 DNA sequence: TGTGCCAGCAGGCCTACACAGGGGGACTATGGCTACACCTTC.

J is TRBJ1-3 and V is TRBV4-2; D gene uncertain. Germline V gives CDR1 LGHNA, CDR2 YNFKEQ. The CDR3 extends over 16 amino acids. Trimming removed 5 bases at V and 4 bases at J, with 18 bases between. The CDR3 region has the DNA TGTGCCAGCAGCGCCACCAGCCGTAGCAGAGGAAACACCATATATTTT. Translated: CASSATSRSRGNTIYF.

This CDR3 reads CASSGTLAGEYLQETQYF. The CDR3 DNA reads TGTGCCAGCAGCGGGACTCTAGCGGGGGAGTACCTTCAAGAGACCCAGTACTTC. This chain connects TRBV5-4 to TRBJ2-5; 10 nucleotides match TRBD2. Trimming cost V 4 bases and J 2 bases; bases outside gene matches: 14. The germline V gene encodes CDR1 SGHNT and CDR2 YYREEE (reference sequence). The CDR3 has 18 residues.

This sequence joins TRBV3-1 (or the pseudogene TRBV3-2) and TRBJ2-7, with D possibly TRBD1 on 6 matching bases. With 0 bases removed from V and 6 bases from J, the gap between germline ends came to 12 bases. There are 14 residues in the CDR3. Germline CDR1 is LGHDT and CDR2 is YNNKEL (reference sequence). The CDR3 region has the DNA TGTGCCAGCAGCCAAGATTACAGGGCCAGCGAGCAGTACTTC. It is translated as CASSQDYRASEQYF.

The rearrangement joins TRBV7-9 to TRBJ2-3; D uncertain. Germline CDR1 SEHNR, CDR2 FQNEAQ (reference sequence). Deletions cut 1 base from V and 4 bases from J, with 3 bases between. The CDR3 has 12 amino acids. CDR3 DNA: TGTGCCAGCAGCTTAGGACCAGATACGCAGTATTTT. It translates to CASSLGPDTQYF.

The chain is built from TRBV29-1 and TRBJ2-7; 7 positions match TRBD1. CDR1 and CDR2 (germline): SQVTM, ANQGSEA. The CDR3 consists of 13 residues. Trimming at V came to 6 bases and at J to 0 bases, leaving 5 bases not matched to a gene. DNA for the CDR3: TGCAGCGTCCAACAGGGGCCCTCCTACGAGCAGTACTTC. Encoded protein: CSVQQGPSYEQYF.

The chain has TRBV12-3 or TRBV12-4 and TRBJ1-6, with unresolved D. The CDR3 contains 13 residues. The V end was cut by 6 bases, the J end by 7 bases, with 10 bases between. The CDR3 DNA follows: TGTGCCAGCAGGCCCGTGGCCAATTCACCCCTCCACTTT. Translated, it gives CASRPVANSPLHF.

CDR3 sequence reads: CASSGEAGVGGYTF. Here the CDR3 DNA reads TGTGCCAGCAGTGGGGAAGCCGGTGTAGGGGGCTACACCTTC. This chain connects TRBV6-4 to TRBJ1-2; D gene uncertain. V was pared by 4 bases and J by 8 bases, with 17 bases between. CDR3 size: 14 residues. CDR1 and CDR2 from the germline V gene are MRHNA and SNTAGT.

The chain employs TRBV18 and TRBJ1-2; 8 positions match TRBD1. The V segment lost 2 bases and the J segment 8 bases; nucleotides outside the gene matches: 10. The length of the CDR3 is 15 residues. Germline V CDR1 and CDR2: KGHSH, LQKENI. CDR3 nucleotide sequence: TGTGCCAGCTCACCAAGTCCAGGGGGCTTCTACGGCTACACCTTC. Translation: CASSPSPGGFYGYTF.

This clone was recorded once. The V and J genes are TRBV10-2 and TRBJ2-7; TRBD1 matches 10 bases. Germline V gene lookup returns CDR1 WSHSY and CDR2 SAAADI. The CDR3 spans 15 residues. V shed 8 bases, J shed 7 bases, and the junction held 14 bases outside the gene matches. DNA for the CDR3: TGCGCCAGCGAGAAAGACAGGGGGCCGAATGGGGAGCAGTACTTC. Protein sequence: CASEKDRGPNGEQYF.

This rearrangement joins TRBV6-6 to TRBJ2-1; TRBD1 aligns across 8 bases. The CDR3 spans 16 residues. Per the germline V gene, CDR1 is MNHNY and CDR2 is SVGAGI (reference sequence). Trimming cost V 2 bases and J 5 bases; bases outside gene matches: 8. CDR3 DNA: TGTGCCAGCAGTTACGTTCTCCAGGGGGCAGACAATGAGCAGTTCTTC. Protein product: CASSYVLQGADNEQFF.

The V and J genes are TRBV5-4 and TRBJ1-1; possible D gene TRBD1, 5 bases. Germline-derived CDR1 and CDR2 are SGHNT and YYREEE (reference sequence). This CDR3 spans 15 amino acids. The V end lost 4 bases, the J end lost 0 bases, and 13 bases lay between the germline ends. CDR3 bases: TGTGCCAGCAGCCAAGACAGACCGGTGAACACTGAAGCTTTCTTT. Its protein product is CASSQDRPVNTEAFF.

The chain links TRBV5-4 to TRBJ2-5; a possible D gene is TRBD2 (6 bases). V dropped 3 bases and J dropped 5 bases, with 20 bases sitting between them. Per germline, CDR1 SGHNT and CDR2 YYREEE (reference sequence). The CDR3 is 16 residues long. CDR3 protein: CASSSGGGSGLETQYF. CDR3 DNA sequence: TGTGCCAGCAGCTCCGGAGGAGGGTCCGGTTTGGAGACCCAGTACTTC.

V gene TRBV19 combines with J gene TRBJ1-1, with D perhaps TRBD1 (5 bases). The germline CDR1 and CDR2 sequences are LNHDA and SQIVND (reference sequence). V was clipped by 5 bases and J by 5 bases, with 12 bases between them. The length of the CDR3 is 13 residues. CDR3: CASSPRGNTEAFF. CDR3 nucleotide sequence: TGTGCCAGTAGTCCAAGGGGAAATACTGAAGCTTTCTTT.